What follows are 10 T cell receptor beta chains derived from one specimen sequenced in a study of early T cells in non-severe SARS-CoV-2 infection. TCRdb reprocessed the 5' RACE reads via MiXCR and lists one record per CDR3 protein. The sample holds 56,000 or so distinct CDR3 sequences, roughly a tenth seen once. Sequencing was done on a sample of whole blood. The receptors shown here come from an adult who was a healthcare worker with PCR-confirmed SARS-CoV-2 infection or an uninfected control (not recorded which).

This clonotype was recorded a few times. V and J are TRBV11-1 and TRBJ2-3; unclear D gene. The CDR3 spans 16 residues. Germline-derived CDR1 and CDR2 are SGHAT and FQDESV (reference sequence). V was clipped by 2 bases and J by 2 bases, with 14 bases between them. The chain's CDR3 is CASSLQGALNTDTQYF. In nucleotides, the CDR3 is TGTGCCAGCAGCTTACAAGGAGCCCTTAACACAGATACGCAGTATTTT.

This clonotype has ten or more counts. V is TRBV24-1 and J is TRBJ1-5; a possible D gene is TRBD1 (5 bases). This CDR3 spans 14 amino acids. V was trimmed by 11 bases and J by 0 bases, leaving 13 bases between them. Germline lookup yields CDR1 KGHDR and CDR2 SFDVKD. CDR3 coding DNA: TGTGCCAGTGATACGGGGGATAGCAATCAGCCCCAGCATTTT. It translates to CASDTGDSNQPQHF.

V and J are TRBV2 and TRBJ1-2, with 8 bases lining up with TRBD1. V was clipped by 6 bases and J by 8 bases; unmatched bases: 8. There are 13 residues in the CDR3. Germline V lookup: CDR1 SNHLY, CDR2 FYNNEI. The CDR3 loop is CASRSQGAVGYTF. The CDR3 coding sequence is TGTGCCAGCAGGTCTCAGGGGGCGGTCGGCTACACCTTC.

The chain couples TRBV3-1 to TRBJ2-7, with D possibly being TRBD2 (7 bases). The CDR3 contains 14 residues. V gave up 4 bases and J gave up 3 bases, with 13 bases separating them. CDR1 and CDR2 from the germline V gene are LGHDT and YNNKEL (reference sequence). The CDR3 is CASSPRGGGYEQYF. The CDR3 bases are TGTGCCAGCAGCCCCCGGGGAGGGGGCTACGAGCAGTACTTC.

This clonotype occurred many times. The chain has TRBV18 and TRBJ2-1; D is uncertain. Germline V gene sequence: CDR1 KGHSH, CDR2 LQKENI. V shed 6 bases and J shed 4 bases, with 13 bases lying between them. This CDR3 region has 14 residues. CDR3: CASSQVGQYNEQFF. The CDR3 coding sequence is TGTGCCAGCTCCCAGGTCGGGCAATACAATGAGCAGTTCTTC.

This clonotype appeared many times. The chain combines TRBV28 with TRBJ2-3; D gene ambiguous. With 4 bases removed from V and 9 bases from J, the gap between germline ends came to 11 bases. Germline loops: CDR1 MDHEN, CDR2 SYDVKM. This CDR3 is built from 12 residues. CDR3 amino acids: CASSSVDPTQYF. Written as DNA, the CDR3 is TGTGCCAGCAGTTCCGTGGACCCGACGCAGTATTTT.

The chain is built from TRBV5-1 and TRBJ2-3; D gene ambiguous. The CDR3 is 14 amino acids. V was cut by 4 bases and J by 0 bases, with 9 bases left in between. Germline assignment: CDR1 SGHRS and CDR2 YFSETQ. For the CDR3, the DNA is TGCGCCAGCAGCGCTACCAAAAGCACAGATACGCAGTATTTT. It encodes CASSATKSTDTQYF.

This clonotype is medium-sized. The rearrangement joins TRBV6-2 or TRBV6-3 to TRBJ2-7; D remains ambiguous. The CDR3 has 13 amino acids. V was shortened by 0 bases and J by 2 bases, with 5 bases between the two germline ends. Germline V CDR1 and CDR2: MNHEY, SVGEGT. The CDR3 region is CASSYSNTYEQYF. The CDR3, as DNA: TGTGCCAGCAGTTACTCGAACACCTACGAGCAGTACTTC.

This clonotype has at least ten counts. V usage is TRBV7-2 and J usage is TRBJ1-1; D remains unclear. Per germline, CDR1 SGHTA and CDR2 FQGNSA. This CDR3 is 13 amino acids long. The germline V and J ends were trimmed by 3 bases and 4 bases, with 9 bases remaining between them. The CDR3: CASSFGKGTEAFF. CDR3 in DNA: TGTGCCAGCAGCTTTGGAAAAGGCACTGAAGCTTTCTTT.

The chain is built from TRBV29-1 and TRBJ2-3, with D perhaps matching TRBD2 (6 bases). V dropped 5 bases and J dropped 0 bases, with 12 bases sitting between them. Germline V gives CDR1 SQVTM, CDR2 ANQGSEA. The length of the CDR3 is 14 residues. CDR3 loop: CSVKAGWSTDTQYF. The CDR3 coding sequence is TGCAGCGTTAAGGCGGGATGGAGCACAGATACGCAGTATTTT.